Shown below are 14 T cell receptor beta chains from a single sample sequenced in a study of blood T cell repertoires in COVID-19. Libraries were prepared by immunoSEQ multiplex PCR; TCRdb keeps only in-frame clonotypes and omits some of them. Among 300,000 to 400,000 clones listed, 87% were seen once. Sequencing was done on a sample of peripheral blood. The receptors stem from a young man with COVID-19, enrolled during active disease.

This clone was seen only once. The chain uses TRBV24-1 and TRBJ2-1; weak D call: TRBD2 (5 bases). The germline V and J ends were trimmed by 5 bases and 8 bases, with 15 bases remaining between them. CDR3 length equals 14 residues. Germline lookup yields CDR1 KGHDR and CDR2 SFDVKD. The CDR3 here is CATSGEGLLDEQFF. In nucleotides, the CDR3 is TGTGCCACCAGTGGAGAGGGCTTACTTGATGAGCAGTTCTTC.

This sequence joins TRBV19 and TRBJ1-2; 10 bases agree with TRBD1. CDR3 length equals 13 residues. Germline CDR1 and CDR2: LNHDA and SQIVND (reference sequence). Trimming took 7 bases from V and 4 from J; bases not matched to a gene: 3. In DNA form, the CDR3 reads TGTGCCAGTATGGGACAGGGGACCTATGGCTACACCTTC. This gives the protein CASMGQGTYGYTF.

The gene calls are TRBV19 and TRBJ2-7; 9 bases align to TRBD2. The CDR3 extends over 13 amino acids. The trim removed 10 bases at V and 5 bases at J, leaving 9 bases unmatched. Looked up from germline, CDR1 is LNHDA and CDR2 is SQIVND (reference sequence). CDR3 sequence reads: CATRVAGDHEQYF. The CDR3 coding sequence is TGTGCCACTCGGGTAGCGGGAGACCACGAGCAGTACTTC.

The J gene is TRBJ1-1, the V gene TRBV5-1, with TRBD1 matching over 8 bases. Germline values: CDR1 SGHRS, CDR2 YFSETQ. V shed 1 base, J shed 1 base, and the junction held 6 bases outside the gene matches. This CDR3 is 16 amino acids long. DNA of the CDR3: TGCGCCAGCAGCTTGAGTGGACAGGGATGGAACACTGAAGCTTTCTTT. Its translation is CASSLSGQGWNTEAFF.

The chain recombines TRBV19 with TRBJ1-1, with 7 nucleotides matching TRBD1. V gave up 1 base and J gave up 1 base; unmatched junction bases: 6. This CDR3 comprises 16 residues. Germline assignment: CDR1 LNHDA and CDR2 SQIVND (reference sequence). CDR3 coding DNA: TGTGCCAGTAGTATAGGACAGGGAGCGGCGAACACTGAAGCTTTCTTT. Translation gives CASSIGQGAANTEAFF. Full variable domain (rest looked up from reference TRBV19 and TRBJ1-1): DGGITQSPKYLFRKEGQNVTLSCEQNLNHDAMYWYRQDPGQGLRLIYYSQIVNDFQKGDIAEGYSVSREKKESFPLTVTSAQKNPTAFYLCASSIGQGAANTEAFFGQGTRLTVV.

The chain couples TRBV5-6 to TRBJ2-7; D may be TRBD2 (5 bases). V lost 2 bases and J 1 base, leaving 7 bases between the germline ends. The germline CDR1 and CDR2 sequences are SGHDT and YYEEEE. The CDR3 length is 13 residues. In DNA, the CDR3 is TGTGCCAGCAGCTTTGGGGAGTCCTACGAGCAGTACTTC. Amino acids: CASSFGESYEQYF.

The chain recombines TRBV19 with TRBJ1-1; 8 positions agree with TRBD1. The CDR3 covers 14 residues. In germline, CDR1 is LNHDA, CDR2 SQIVND (reference sequence). Trimming took 4 bases from V and 6 from J; bases not matched to a gene: 7. For the CDR3, the DNA is TGTGCCAGTAGTAGGACAGGGATCGGGCCTGAAGCTTTCTTT. Its protein is CASSRTGIGPEAFF.

J is TRBJ2-6 and V is TRBV16, with D perhaps TRBD2 (6 bases). Germline CDR1 reads KGHSY; CDR2 reads FQNENV. Trimming pared 4 bases from V and 2 bases from J, leaving 12 bases between. This CDR3 comprises 16 residues. CDR3 nucleotide sequence: TGTGCCAGCAGCCCGCGACGGGGGACTGGGGCCAACGTCCTGACTTTC. As protein: CASSPRRGTGANVLTF.

The chain carries TRBV4-2 and TRBJ2-1, with D possibly being TRBD2 (5 bases). The CDR3 is 13 residues long. The germline CDR1 and CDR2 sequences are LGHNA and YNFKEQ. The V end lost 5 bases, the J end lost 7 bases, and 12 bases lay between the germline ends. Here the CDR3 DNA reads TGTGCCAGCAGCGCCCGACTATGGAATGAGCAGTTCTTC. Amino acids: CASSARLWNEQFF.

As DNA, the CDR3 is TGCAGCACTCAGGGAGGTCAAGAGACCCAGTACTTC. It yields the protein CSTQGGQETQYF. The chain carries TRBV29-1 and TRBJ2-5; maybe TRBD2 (6 bases). The ends were cut back, 8 bases at V and 2 bases at J, with 12 bases in the middle. Germline V gives CDR1 SQVTM, CDR2 ANQGSEA. This CDR3 comprises 12 residues.

This chain connects TRBV5-4 to TRBJ2-1, with 9 bases that match TRBD1. CDR3 length equals 15 residues. Trimming at V came to 3 bases and at J to 9 bases, leaving 10 bases not matched to a gene. Per germline, CDR1 SGHNT and CDR2 YYREEE (reference sequence). In nucleotides, the CDR3 is TGTGCCAGCAGCTCGACCGGGACAGGGTTGACTGAGCAGTTCTTC. Translated, it gives CASSSTGTGLTEQFF. The full variable domain, completed using reference TRBV5-4 and TRBJ2-1, is ETGVTQSPTHLIKTRGQQVTLRCSSQSGHNTVSWYQQALGQGPQFIFQYYREEENGRGNFPPRFSGLQFPNYSSELNVNALELDDSALYLCASSSTGTGLTEQFFGPGTRLTVL.

About this clone: Other DNA sequences in the same sample also yield this CDR3. The J gene is TRBJ2-7, the V gene TRBV27; 7 bases agree with TRBD1. Germline CDR1 and CDR2: MNHEY and SMNVEV (reference sequence). CDR3 size: 13 residues. V lost 3 bases to trimming and J lost 2 bases; unmatched junction nucleotides: 1. CDR3 residues: CASSLTGTYEQYF. Written as DNA, the CDR3 is TGTGCCAGCAGTTTGACAGGGACCTACGAGCAGTACTTC.

Only a few counts were recorded for this clone. V usage is TRBV2 and J usage is TRBJ2-2; no clear D. Germline loops: CDR1 SNHLY, CDR2 FYNNEI. V was shortened by 6 bases and J by 0 bases, with 8 bases between the two germline ends. The CDR3 loop spans 14 amino acids. The CDR3 DNA reads as TGTGCCAGCAGAGATGACACGAACACCGGGGAGCTGTTTTTT. It encodes CASRDDTNTGELFF.

This chain connects TRBV20-1 to TRBJ1-1; 7 bases fit TRBD1. V gave up 3 bases and J gave up 1 base; unmatched junction bases: 5. The germline V gene has CDR1 DFQATT and CDR2 SNEGSKA (reference sequence). The CDR3 has 14 residues. As DNA, the CDR3 is TGCAGTGCTAGTGAAGGGGGCAAGAACACTGAAGCTTTCTTT. Encoded protein: CSASEGGKNTEAFF.